The rows below give T cell receptor beta chains drawn from one sample of a study of blood T cell repertoires in COVID-19. Method: immunoSEQ multiplex PCR; TCRdb's copy keeps in-frame clones and lacks some. Of over 200,000 clones listed, just under 85% were seen once; the top ten hold approximately 8%. Sequences were obtained from peripheral blood. These receptors originate from a woman aged 50 to 65 with active or convalescent COVID-19. CDR3s include the opening cysteine and the closing phenylalanine or tryptophan. A D gene is named only where the DNA matches it firmly. Some rows have no size entry. The others give once, few or many, or a class for an expanded clone.

v_call,d_call,clone_size,j_call,cdr3_aa,cdr3_nt
TRBV11-3,NA,NA,TRBJ2-1,CASSPPSGSGEQFF,TGTGCCAGCAGCCCGCCCTCGGGAAGCGGTGAGCAGTTCTTC
TRBV27,TRBD1,NA,TRBJ1-1,CASVGTGLMNTEAFF,TGTGCCAGCGTTGGGACAGGGCTAATGAACACTGAAGCTTTCTTT
TRBV4-1,TRBD2,NA,TRBJ2-3,CASSRGLAINTDTQYF,TGCGCCAGCAGCCGGGGACTAGCGATTAACACAGATACGCAGTATTTT
TRBV6-5,NA,once,TRBJ1-2,CASGEGGGYGYTF,TGTGCCAGCGGGGAGGGAGGCGGCTATGGCTACACCTTC
TRBV19,NA,NA,TRBJ1-1,CASSIAPRVGTEAFF,TGTGCCAGTAGTATAGCCCCCAGGGTGGGCACTGAAGCTTTCTTT
TRBV18,NA,NA,TRBJ2-2,CASSPDRGSNGELFF,TGTGCCAGCTCACCAGACCGAGGATCTAACGGGGAGCTGTTTTTT
TRBV13,NA,NA,TRBJ1-2,CASSPQTSRGYTF,TGTGCCAGCAGCCCCCAGACGTCGAGAGGGTACACCTTC
TRBV28,TRBD1,NA,TRBJ1-1,CASSSQGAGNTEAFF,TGTGCCAGCAGTTCACAGGGGGCAGGAAACACTGAAGCTTTCTTT
TRBV5-1,NA,few,TRBJ2-3,CASSPSTDTQYF,TGCGCCAGCAGCCCGAGCACAGATACGCAGTATTTT
TRBV5-1,NA,NA,TRBJ2-1,CASRQGPPNGEQFF,TGCGCCAGCAGACAGGGTCCCCCTAATGGGGAGCAGTTCTTC
TRBV18,TRBD1,NA,TRBJ2-7,CASSLRTGSSDEQYF,TGTGCCAGCTCATTAAGGACAGGGTCGAGCGACGAGCAGTACTTC
TRBV11-2,NA,NA,TRBJ2-3,CASSLDQSGTDTQYF,TGTGCCAGCAGCTTAGATCAAAGCGGAACAGATACGCAGTATTTT
TRBV5-4,TRBD1,NA,TRBJ2-4,CASSLSGQKNIQYF,TGTGCCAGCAGCTTGTCGGGACAGAAAAACATTCAGTACTTC
TRBV12-2,NA,NA,TRBJ1-1,CASRVGDGGNGHTEAFF,TGTGCAAGTCGCGTTGGGGACGGGGGGAACGGGCACACTGAAGCTTTCTTT
TRBV28,TRBD1,NA,TRBJ2-7,CASRGGQGDPYEQYF,TGTGCCAGCAGGGGAGGACAGGGGGACCCCTACGAGCAGTACTTC
TRBV6-5,NA,NA,TRBJ1-5,CASSWSGDQPQHF,TGTGCCAGCAGTTGGAGTGGAGATCAGCCCCAGCATTTT
TRBV24-1,TRBD2,NA,TRBJ2-1,CATSEALSGRERNEQFF,TGTGCCACCAGTGAAGCCCTTAGCGGGAGGGAGAGGAATGAGCAGTTCTTC
TRBV7-2,TRBD1,NA,TRBJ2-7,CASSLGTGGFEQYF,TGTGCCAGCAGCTTAGGGACAGGGGGTTTCGAGCAGTACTTC
TRBV7-6,TRBD1,NA,TRBJ1-5,CASSPRPLTGERQPQHF,TGTGCCAGCAGCCCACGCCCCCTGACAGGGGAGCGTCAGCCCCAGCATTTT
TRBV5-4,TRBD1,once,TRBJ2-2,CASSLVGGAKTGELFF,TGTGCCAGCAGCTTGGTAGGGGGCGCAAAGACCGGGGAGCTGTTTTTT
TRBV19,TRBD1,NA,TRBJ1-5,CASNRGRDSNQPQHF,TGTGCCAGTAACAGGGGGAGGGATAGCAATCAGCCCCAGCATTTT
TRBV9,NA,many,TRBJ1-1,CASSVTPGGTEAFF,TGTGCCAGCAGCGTAACTCCGGGAGGGACTGAAGCTTTCTTT